This T cell receptor (beta chain) is from a study of cytomegalovirus exposure and HLA in healthy donors. Findings of the study overall: The authors listed 150 or so TCR beta chains as cytomegalovirus-associated. TCR beta sequences reportedly predicted the HLA-A and HLA-B alleles of most subjects accurately. DRB1 had the most TCR associations and HLA-C the fewest, a later analysis found, with rates varying by HLA locus.

PCR was performed using 60 Vbeta and 13 Jbeta primers. Profiled with immunoSEQ multiplex PCR; TCRdb holds only in-frame clones, not every one. This repertoire shows 150,000 to 200,000 clones, around 77% found once; its top ten account for approximately 1.6%. Of note for this clone: Its cognate antigen is unknown.

This CDR3 has 14 amino acids. Losses at the gene ends were 3 bases for V and 4 bases for J; bases not matched to a gene: 6. Germline-derived CDR1 and CDR2 are GTSNPN and SVGIG (reference sequence). The V gene is TRBV30, the J gene TRBJ1-5; 7 positions match TRBD1. This receptor was taken from a woman in her 30s in good health and CMV-seronegative. Material for sequencing was PBMCs. The CDR3 region is CAWRRQGWNQPQHF. CDR3 nucleotide sequence: TGTGCCTGGAGACGACAGGGATGGAATCAGCCCCAGCATTTT.